What follows describes a single T cell receptor (beta chain). The specificity of this receptor is unknown. The junction differs from germline at one of its ends, possibly a read error. This sample is drawn from a study of metastatic and nonmetastatic thyroid tumors (TCRdb year 2020). Notes on the research overall: Repertoires were compared across peripheral blood and tumor or nodule tissue samples from malignant and benign thyroid patients. Broad study findings and their caveats: In both blood and tumor samples, TCR beta diversity was reported to be significantly higher in malignant tumors than in benign nodules.

Library preparation employed PCR. Data came from an Illumina HiSeq 4000. High-throughput sequencing was used to profile the CDR3 region of the TCR beta-chain in every patient. As for the authors' bioinformatics: The researchers built a classifier to tell apart papillary thyroid cancer patients with distant metastasis, based on CDR3 differences among clinicopathological groups. The Shannon index was used to assess repertoire diversity, and the Morisita-Horn index was used to assess tumor-blood repertoire similarity. TCRdb applied fastp at Q25 and MiXCR to the public reads, then kept only in-frame beta chains. The V and J calls and clone size are TCRdb's, not the authors'. The sample profile shows about 92,000 clones; under 15% of them were found once. Jointly, the top ten make up 3.6% of the sample. Counted from cysteine to phenylalanine, this CDR3 has 13 amino acids. Only the CDR3 DNA is retained, 39 bases long and in frame from the first base. CDR1 and CDR2 were assigned from the germline V gene as MNHNS and SASEGT.

Before undergoing thyroid surgery, none of the patients had been given any kind of treatment. Using T-cell receptor beta sequencing, the researchers looked back retrospectively at clinical samples from patients, gathered between about 2012 and 2018. This TCR came from a female donor with papillary thyroid cancer or a benign thyroid nodule (not recorded which). Some clones in this sample may be carry-over from other donors' samples. Recombination linked TRBV6-1 to TRBJ1-2; the D gene is unclear. The sample taken for sequencing was blood. For the CDR3, the sequence is CAISPRQNYVYTF. The nucleotides are TGTGCCATCAGTCCCCGCCAGAACTATGTCTACACCTTC.